This T cell receptor beta chain was observed in a study of regulatory T cells in long-lasting Graves disease. Across the whole study: The term persistent Graves' disease signified upward of 5 years on antithyroid drugs with positive TSH receptor antibodies.

To make TCR beta libraries, researchers used iRepertoire HTBI primers and Arm-PCR of CDR3 regions. Original processing methods: Across all samples, about 59 TRBV segments and roughly 14 TRBJ segments were identified. TCRdb passed the multiplex PCR reads through MiXCR, listing each CDR3 protein once. These V and J calls derive from TCRdb rather than the authors' analysis. This table holds 300,000 to 500,000 distinct CDR3 sequences, around 21% found once. Time point here: persistent/refractory GD, antithyroid drugs over 5 years with positive TRAb. PBMC-derived RNA was used for the TCR library. Staff took around 8.6 milliliters of peripheral blood and put it into EDTA tubes. The sample here was peripheral blood mononuclear cells (PBMCs), taken when the disease was refractory, from a patient treated with antithyroid drugs. The sequence was collected from a female donor with Graves disease.

The CDR3 spells CAWSVLQTISGNTIYF. The CDR3 nucleotides are TGTGCCTGGAGTGTACTGCAGACCATCTCTGGAAACACCATATATTTT. The rearrangement joins TRBV30 to TRBJ1-3, with D hard to call. Trimming removed 0 bases at V and 0 bases at J, with 12 bases between. CDR1 is GTSNPN and CDR2 is SVGIG in the germline V gene (reference sequence). The CDR3 totals 16 residues.